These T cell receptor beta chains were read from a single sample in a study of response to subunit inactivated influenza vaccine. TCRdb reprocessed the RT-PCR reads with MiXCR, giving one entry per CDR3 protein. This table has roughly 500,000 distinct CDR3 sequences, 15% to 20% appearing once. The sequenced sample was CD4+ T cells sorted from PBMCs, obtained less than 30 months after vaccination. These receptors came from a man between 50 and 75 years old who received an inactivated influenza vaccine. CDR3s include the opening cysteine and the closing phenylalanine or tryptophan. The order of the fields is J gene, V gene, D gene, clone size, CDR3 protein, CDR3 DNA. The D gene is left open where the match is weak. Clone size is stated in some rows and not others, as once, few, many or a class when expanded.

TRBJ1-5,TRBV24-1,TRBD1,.,CATSDPRQGAIQPQHF,TGTGCCACCAGTGATCCTCGACAGGGGGCCATTCAGCCCCAGCATTTT
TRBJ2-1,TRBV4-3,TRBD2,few,CASSQDTASGGNEQFF,TGCGCCAGCAGCCAAGATACTGCTAGCGGGGGTAATGAGCAGTTCTTC
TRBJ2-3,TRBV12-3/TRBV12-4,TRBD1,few,CARSRDPRRTGLDTDTQYF,TGTGCCCGCAGTCGTGATCCAAGGAGGACAGGGCTAGACACAGATACGCAGTATTTT
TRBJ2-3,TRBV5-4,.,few,CASSLPLGGDTQYF,TGTGCCAGCAGCTTGCCCCTAGGTGGAGATACGCAGTATTTT
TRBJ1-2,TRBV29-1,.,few,CSVGPGAGGYTF,TGCAGCGTTGGTCCCGGGGCGGGGGGCTACACCTTC
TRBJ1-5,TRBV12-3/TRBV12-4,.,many,CASSRSFNQPQHF,TGTGCCAGCAGTCGGTCCTTTAATCAGCCCCAGCATTTT
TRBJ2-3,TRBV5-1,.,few,CASSLPAGSDTQYF,TGCGCCAGCAGCTTGCCGGCAGGATCGGATACGCAGTATTTT
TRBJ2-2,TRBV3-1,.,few,CASSQTSVPWELFF,TGTGCCAGCAGCCAGACCTCAGTACCTTGGGAGCTGTTTTTT
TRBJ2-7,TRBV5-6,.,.,CASSLVRLSYAYEQYF,TGTGCCAGCAGCTTGGTTCGCCTCTCGTACGCCTACGAGCAGTACTTC
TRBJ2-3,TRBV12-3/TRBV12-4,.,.,CASRMDLASTDTQYF,TGTGCCAGCAGGATGGATCTAGCTAGCACAGATACGCAGTATTTT
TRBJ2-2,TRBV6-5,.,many,CASSYSFWGGELFF,TGTGCCAGCAGTTACTCATTTTGGGGCGGGGAGCTGTTTTTT
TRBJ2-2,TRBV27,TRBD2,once,CASSPQTSGRRTGELFF,TGTGCCAGCAGTCCCCAGACTAGCGGGAGAAGGACCGGGGAGCTGTTTTTT
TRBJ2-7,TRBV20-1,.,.,CSARSREFPYEQYF,TGCAGTGCTAGGTCCCGGGAATTCCCCTACGAGCAGTACTTC
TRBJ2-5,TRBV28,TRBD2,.,CASTNLAGVETQYF,TGTGCCAGCACCAATCTAGCGGGAGTAGAGACCCAGTACTTC
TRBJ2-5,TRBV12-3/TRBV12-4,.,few,CASTSRGAQYF,TGTGCCAGCACCTCCCGTGGCGCCCAGTACTTC
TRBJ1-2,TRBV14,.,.,CASSPQGKANYGYTF,TGTGCCAGCAGCCCACAGGGAAAAGCTAACTATGGCTACACCTTC
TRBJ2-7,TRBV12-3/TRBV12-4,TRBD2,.,CASSVRGAYEQYF,TGTGCCAGCAGTGTCCGGGGGGCCTACGAGCAGTACTTC
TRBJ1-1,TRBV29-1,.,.,CSAAPLGRTEAFF,TGCAGCGCCGCACCCTTGGGACGGACTGAAGCTTTCTTT
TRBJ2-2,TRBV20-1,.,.,CSARPPDPGELFF,TGCAGTGCTAGACCACCGGACCCCGGGGAGCTGTTTTTT
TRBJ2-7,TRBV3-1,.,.,CASSQMGEQYF,TGTGCCAGCAGCCAGATGGGGGAGCAGTACTTC
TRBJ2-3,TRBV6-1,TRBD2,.,CASNTAGVRTDTQYF,TGTGCCAGCAATACAGCGGGAGTGCGCACAGATACGCAGTATTTT
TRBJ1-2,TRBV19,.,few,CASSINRDYGYTF,TGTGCCAGTAGTATCAACAGGGACTATGGCTACACCTTC
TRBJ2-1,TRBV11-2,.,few,CASSLDVDSLNEQFF,TGTGCCAGCAGCTTAGATGTAGACAGCCTCAATGAGCAGTTCTTC
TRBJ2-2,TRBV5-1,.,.,CASSLGSRSGTGELFF,TGCGCCAGCAGCTTGGGGTCCAGGAGTGGCACCGGGGAGCTGTTTTTT
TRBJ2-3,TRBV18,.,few,CASSTPNRADTQYF,TGTGCCAGCTCAACACCCAACAGGGCAGATACGCAGTATTTT
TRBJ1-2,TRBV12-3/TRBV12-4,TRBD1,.,CASRVQGAPGYTF,TGTGCCAGCAGAGTACAGGGGGCACCTGGCTACACCTTC
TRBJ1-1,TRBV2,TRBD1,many,CASSGQGRTEAFF,TGTGCCAGCAGCGGACAGGGCCGCACTGAAGCTTTCTTT
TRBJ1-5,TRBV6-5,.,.,CASSYSGRSNQPQHF,TGTGCCAGCAGTTACTCCGGACGTTCCAATCAGCCCCAGCATTTT
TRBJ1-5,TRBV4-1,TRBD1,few,CASSRTGTGDQPQHF,TGCGCCAGCAGCCGCACCGGGACAGGGGATCAGCCCCAGCATTTT
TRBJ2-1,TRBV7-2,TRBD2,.,CASSLGLAGAFYNEQFF,TGTGCCAGCAGCTTAGGACTAGCGGGGGCTTTTTACAATGAGCAGTTCTTC
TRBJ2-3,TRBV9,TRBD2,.,CASSPRTSGGQTTYF,TGTGCCAGCAGCCCTCGGACTAGCGGGGGCCAGACAACGTATTTT
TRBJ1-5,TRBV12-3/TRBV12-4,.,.,CASSLEGWGNQPQHF,TGTGCCAGCAGTTTAGAGGGGTGGGGCAATCAGCCCCAGCATTTT
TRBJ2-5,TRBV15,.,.,CATSINLGETQYF,TGTGCCACCAGCATAAATCTCGGGGAGACCCAGTACTTC
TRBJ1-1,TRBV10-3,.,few,CAISLAGGTEAFF,TGTGCCATCAGTCTGGCGGGGGGCACTGAAGCTTTCTTT
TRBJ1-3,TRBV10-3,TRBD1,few,CAISEDRVGNTIYF,TGTGCCATCAGTGAAGACAGGGTTGGAAACACCATATATTTT
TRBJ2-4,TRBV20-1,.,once,CSARSGQLAKNIQYF,TGCAGTGCTAGATCGGGACAACTAGCCAAAAACATTCAGTACTTC
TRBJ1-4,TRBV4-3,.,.,CASRPDRLRTTNEKLFF,TGCGCCAGCAGACCGGACAGACTCCGAACAACTAATGAAAAACTGTTTTTT
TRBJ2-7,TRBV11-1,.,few,CASSLWAGIDYEQYF,TGTGCCAGCTCCCTTTGGGCAGGGATAGACTACGAGCAGTACTTC
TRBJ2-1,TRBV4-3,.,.,CASSQERARGYNEQFF,TGCGCCAGCAGCCAAGAGAGGGCGCGGGGATACAATGAGCAGTTCTTC
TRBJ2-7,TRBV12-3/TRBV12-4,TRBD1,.,CASSYTTGGYYEQYF,TGTGCCAGCAGTTATACCACAGGGGGTTACTACGAGCAGTACTTC
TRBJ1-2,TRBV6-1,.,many,CASSEVRDRRNYGYTF,TGTGCCAGCAGTGAAGTGAGGGATCGCCGGAACTATGGCTACACCTTC
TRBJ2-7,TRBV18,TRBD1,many,CASSPGTGGYEQYF,TGTGCCAGCAGCCCCGGGACAGGGGGTTACGAGCAGTACTTC
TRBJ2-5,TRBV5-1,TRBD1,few,CASSLSGQGAETQYF,TGCGCCAGCAGCTTATCTGGACAGGGAGCGGAGACCCAGTACTTC
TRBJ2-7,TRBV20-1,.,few,CSASMVSGVDEQYF,TGCAGTGCTAGTATGGTGTCAGGGGTAGACGAGCAGTACTTC
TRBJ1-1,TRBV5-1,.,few,CASSLGRTQLNTEAFF,TGCGCCAGCAGCTTGGGCCGGACCCAACTGAACACTGAAGCTTTCTTT
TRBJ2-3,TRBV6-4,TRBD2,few,CASSPTSASDTQYF,TGTGCCAGCAGTCCGACTAGCGCCTCAGATACGCAGTATTTT
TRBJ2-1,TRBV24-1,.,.,CATSDDVEQFF,TGTGCCACCAGTGATGACGTTGAGCAGTTCTTC